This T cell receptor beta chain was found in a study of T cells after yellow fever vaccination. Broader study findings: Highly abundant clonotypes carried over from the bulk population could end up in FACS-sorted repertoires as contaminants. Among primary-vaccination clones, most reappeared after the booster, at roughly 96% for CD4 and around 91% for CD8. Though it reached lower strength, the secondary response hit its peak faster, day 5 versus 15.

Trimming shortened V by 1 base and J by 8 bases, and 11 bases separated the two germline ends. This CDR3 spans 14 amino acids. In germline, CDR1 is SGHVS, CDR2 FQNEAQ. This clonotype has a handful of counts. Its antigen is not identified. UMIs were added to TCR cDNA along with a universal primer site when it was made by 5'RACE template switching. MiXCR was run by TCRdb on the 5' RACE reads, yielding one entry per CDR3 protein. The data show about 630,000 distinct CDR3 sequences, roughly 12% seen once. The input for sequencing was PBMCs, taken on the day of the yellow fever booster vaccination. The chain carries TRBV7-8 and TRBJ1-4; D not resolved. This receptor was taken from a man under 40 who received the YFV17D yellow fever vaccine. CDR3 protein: CASSLGLKGEKLFF. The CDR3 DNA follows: TGTGCCAGCAGCTTAGGCCTGAAAGGGGAAAAACTGTTTTTT.